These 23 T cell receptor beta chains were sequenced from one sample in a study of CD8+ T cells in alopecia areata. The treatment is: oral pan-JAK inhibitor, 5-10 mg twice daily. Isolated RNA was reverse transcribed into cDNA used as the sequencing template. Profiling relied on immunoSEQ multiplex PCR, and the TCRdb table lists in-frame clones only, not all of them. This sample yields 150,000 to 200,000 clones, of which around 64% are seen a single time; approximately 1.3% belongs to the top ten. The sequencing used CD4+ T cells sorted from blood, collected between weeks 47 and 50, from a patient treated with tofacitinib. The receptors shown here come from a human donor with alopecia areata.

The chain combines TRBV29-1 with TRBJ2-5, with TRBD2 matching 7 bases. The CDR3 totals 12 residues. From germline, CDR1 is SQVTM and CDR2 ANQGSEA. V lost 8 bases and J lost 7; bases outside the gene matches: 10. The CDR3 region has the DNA TGCAGCCTAACCCGGGGGGAAGGGACCCAGTACTTC. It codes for CSLTRGEGTQYF.

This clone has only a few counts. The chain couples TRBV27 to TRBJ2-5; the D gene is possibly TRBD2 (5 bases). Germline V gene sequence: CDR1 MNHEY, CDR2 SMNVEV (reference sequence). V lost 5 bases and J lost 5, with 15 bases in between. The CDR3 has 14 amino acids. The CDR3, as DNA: TGTGCCAGCAGTGCCGGACTCACCGGGGAGACCCAGTACTTC. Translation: CASSAGLTGETQYF.

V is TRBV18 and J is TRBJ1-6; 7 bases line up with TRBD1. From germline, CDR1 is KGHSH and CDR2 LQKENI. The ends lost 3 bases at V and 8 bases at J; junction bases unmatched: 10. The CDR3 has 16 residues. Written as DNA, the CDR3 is TGTGCCAGCTCACCGCGGGAGGGGGCAAGGGATTCACCCCTCCACTTT. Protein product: CASSPREGARDSPLHF.

The CDR3 is CASSQEPQGLNIQYF. DNA for the CDR3: TGCGCCAGCAGCCAGGAACCTCAGGGGTTGAACATTCAGTACTTC. The chain recombines TRBV4-3 with TRBJ2-4; D might be TRBD1 (6 bases). Germline CDR1 is LGHNA and CDR2 is YSLEER. The CDR3 consists of 15 residues. V was clipped by 3 bases and J by 7 bases, with 16 bases between them.

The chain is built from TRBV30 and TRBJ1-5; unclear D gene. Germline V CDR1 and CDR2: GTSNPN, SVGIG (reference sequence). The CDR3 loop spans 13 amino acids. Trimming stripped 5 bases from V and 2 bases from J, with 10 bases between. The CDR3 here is CAWSDGRNQPQHF. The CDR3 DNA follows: TGTGCCTGGTCTGACGGACGCAATCAGCCCCAGCATTTT.

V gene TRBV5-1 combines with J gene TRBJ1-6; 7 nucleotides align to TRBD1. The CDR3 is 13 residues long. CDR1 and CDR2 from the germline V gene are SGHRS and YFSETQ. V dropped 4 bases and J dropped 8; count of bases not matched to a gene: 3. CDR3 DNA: TGCGCCAGCAGCCCTACAGGGGATTCACCCCTCCACTTT. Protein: CASSPTGDSPLHF.

CDR3 sequence reads: CASSQESENSPLHF. Here the CDR3 DNA reads TGCGCCAGCAGCCAAGAGTCGGAAAATTCACCCCTCCACTTT. The chain has TRBV4-3 and TRBJ1-6; D gene ambiguous. CDR1 LGHNA and CDR2 YSLEER come from the germline V gene. CDR3 length equals 14 residues. Trimming took off 0 bases at V and 7 bases at J, with 7 bases between the two ends.

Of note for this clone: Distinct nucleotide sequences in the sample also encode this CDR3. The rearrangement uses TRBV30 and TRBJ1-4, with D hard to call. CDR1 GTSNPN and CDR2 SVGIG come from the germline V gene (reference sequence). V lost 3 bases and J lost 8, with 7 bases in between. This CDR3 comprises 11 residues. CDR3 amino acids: CAWSVREKLFF. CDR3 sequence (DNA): TGTGCCTGGAGCGTCAGGGAAAAACTGTTTTTT.

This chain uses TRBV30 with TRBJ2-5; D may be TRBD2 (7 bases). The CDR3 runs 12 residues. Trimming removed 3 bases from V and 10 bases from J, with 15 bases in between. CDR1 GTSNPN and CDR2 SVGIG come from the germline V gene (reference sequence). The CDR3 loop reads CAWSAGGGRQYF. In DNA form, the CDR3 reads TGTGCCTGGAGCGCGGGCGGGGGCCGCCAGTACTTC.

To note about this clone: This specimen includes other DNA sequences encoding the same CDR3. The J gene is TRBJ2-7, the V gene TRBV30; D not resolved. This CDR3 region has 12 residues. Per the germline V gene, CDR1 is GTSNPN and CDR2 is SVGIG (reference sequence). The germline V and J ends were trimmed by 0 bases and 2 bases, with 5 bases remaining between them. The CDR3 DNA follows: TGTGCCTGGAGTGTAGGCCCCTACGAGCAGTACTTC. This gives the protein CAWSVGPYEQYF.

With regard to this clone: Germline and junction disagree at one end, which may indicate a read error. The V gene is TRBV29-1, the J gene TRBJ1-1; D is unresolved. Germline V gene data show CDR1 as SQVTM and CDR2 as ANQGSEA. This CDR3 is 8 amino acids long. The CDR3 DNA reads TGCAGCGTTGAAAGGGCAGACTTT. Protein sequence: CSVERADF.

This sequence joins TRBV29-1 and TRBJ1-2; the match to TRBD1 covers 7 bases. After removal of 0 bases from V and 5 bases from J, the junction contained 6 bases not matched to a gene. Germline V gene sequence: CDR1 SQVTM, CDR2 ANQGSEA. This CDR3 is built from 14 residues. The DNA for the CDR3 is TGCAGCGTTGAAGAAACAGGGGTCCCTTATGGCTACACCTTC. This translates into CSVEETGVPYGYTF. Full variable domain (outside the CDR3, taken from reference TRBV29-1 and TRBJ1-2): SAVISQKPSRDICQRGTSLTIQCQVDSQVTMMFWYRQQPGQSLTLIATANQGSEATYESGFVIDKFPISRPNLTFSTLTVSNMSPEDSSIYLCSVEETGVPYGYTFGSGTRLTVV.

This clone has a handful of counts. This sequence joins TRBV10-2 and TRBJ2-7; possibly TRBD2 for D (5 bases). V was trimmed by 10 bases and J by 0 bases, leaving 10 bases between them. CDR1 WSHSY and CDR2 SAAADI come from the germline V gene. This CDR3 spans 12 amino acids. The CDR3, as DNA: TGCGCCATGGGAGACAACTCCTACGAGCAGTACTTC. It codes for CAMGDNSYEQYF.

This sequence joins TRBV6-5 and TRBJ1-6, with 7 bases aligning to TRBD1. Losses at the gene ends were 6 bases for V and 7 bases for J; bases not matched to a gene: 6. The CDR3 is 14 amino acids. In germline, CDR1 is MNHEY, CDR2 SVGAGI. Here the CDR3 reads CASRLQGRNSPLHF. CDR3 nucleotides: TGTGCCAGCAGATTACAGGGGAGGAATTCACCCCTCCACTTT.

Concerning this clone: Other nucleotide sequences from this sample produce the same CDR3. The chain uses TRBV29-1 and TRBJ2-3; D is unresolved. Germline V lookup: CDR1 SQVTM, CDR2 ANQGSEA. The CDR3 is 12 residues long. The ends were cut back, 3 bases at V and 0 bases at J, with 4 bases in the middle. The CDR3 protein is CSVESSTDTQYF. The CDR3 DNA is TGCAGCGTTGAGTCTAGCACAGATACGCAGTATTTT.

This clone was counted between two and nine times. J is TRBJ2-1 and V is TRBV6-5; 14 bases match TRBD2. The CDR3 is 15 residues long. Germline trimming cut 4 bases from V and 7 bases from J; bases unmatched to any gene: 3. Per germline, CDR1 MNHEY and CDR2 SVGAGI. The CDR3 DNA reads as TGTGCCAGCAGTTGGGGACTAGCGGGGGTAAATGAGCAGTTCTTC. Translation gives CASSWGLAGVNEQFF.

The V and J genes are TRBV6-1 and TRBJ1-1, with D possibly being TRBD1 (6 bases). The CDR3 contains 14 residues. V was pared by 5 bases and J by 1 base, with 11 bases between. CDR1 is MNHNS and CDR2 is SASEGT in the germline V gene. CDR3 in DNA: TGTGCCAGCAGTCTACCGGGACAGAACACTGAAGCTTTCTTT. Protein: CASSLPGQNTEAFF.

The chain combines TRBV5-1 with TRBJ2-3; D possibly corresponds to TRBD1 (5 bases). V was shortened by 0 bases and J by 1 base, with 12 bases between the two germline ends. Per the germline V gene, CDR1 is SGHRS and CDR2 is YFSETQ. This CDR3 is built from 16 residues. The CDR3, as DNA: TGCGCCAGCAGCTTGGAGGGGATAAGTGGCACAGATACGCAGTATTTT. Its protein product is CASSLEGISGTDTQYF.

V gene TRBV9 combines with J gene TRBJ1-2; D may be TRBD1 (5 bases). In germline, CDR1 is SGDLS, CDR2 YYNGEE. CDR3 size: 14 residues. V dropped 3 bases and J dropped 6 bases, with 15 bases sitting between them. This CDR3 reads CASSEAGRGDGYTF. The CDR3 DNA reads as TGTGCCAGCAGCGAGGCGGGACGGGGCGATGGCTACACCTTC.

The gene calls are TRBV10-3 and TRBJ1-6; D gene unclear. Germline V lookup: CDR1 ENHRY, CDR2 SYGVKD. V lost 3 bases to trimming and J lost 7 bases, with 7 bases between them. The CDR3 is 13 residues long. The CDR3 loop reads CAISDSLNSPLHF. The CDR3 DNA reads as TGTGCCATCAGTGACAGCCTCAATTCACCCCTCCACTTT.

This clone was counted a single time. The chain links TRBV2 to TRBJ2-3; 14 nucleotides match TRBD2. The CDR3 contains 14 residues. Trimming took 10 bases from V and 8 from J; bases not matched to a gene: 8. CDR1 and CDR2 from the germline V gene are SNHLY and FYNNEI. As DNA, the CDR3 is TGTGCCACCTCCGGGACTAGCGGGGGTGGTACGCAGTATTTT. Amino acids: CATSGTSGGGTQYF.

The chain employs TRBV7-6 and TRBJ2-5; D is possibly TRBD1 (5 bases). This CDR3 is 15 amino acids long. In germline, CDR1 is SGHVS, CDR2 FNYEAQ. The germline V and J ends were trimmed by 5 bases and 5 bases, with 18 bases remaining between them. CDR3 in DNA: TGTGCCAGCAGCACCCCGGCAGGGTCAGGGGAGACCCAGTACTTC. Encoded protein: CASSTPAGSGETQYF. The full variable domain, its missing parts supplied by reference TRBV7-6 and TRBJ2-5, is GAGVSQSPRYKVTKRGQDVALRCDPISGHVSLYWYRQALGQGPEFLTYFNYEAQQDKSGLPNDRFSAERPEGSISTLTIQRTEQRDSAMYRCASSTPAGSGETQYFGPGTRLLVL.

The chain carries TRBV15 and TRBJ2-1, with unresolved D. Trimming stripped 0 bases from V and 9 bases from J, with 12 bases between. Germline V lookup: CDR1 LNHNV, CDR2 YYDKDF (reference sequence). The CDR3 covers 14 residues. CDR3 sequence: CATSRDWLGSEQFF. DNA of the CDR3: TGTGCCACCAGCAGAGATTGGTTAGGCTCTGAGCAGTTCTTC. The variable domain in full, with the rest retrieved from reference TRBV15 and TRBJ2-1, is DAMVIQNPRYQVTQFGKPVTLSCSQTLNHNVMYWYQQKSSQAPKLLFHYYDKDFNNEADTPDNFQSRRPNTSFCFLDIRSPGLGDTAMYLCATSRDWLGSEQFFGPGTRLTVL.